These 26 T cell receptor beta chains share one sample of origin, sequenced in a study of cytomegalovirus exposure and HLA in healthy donors. The assay was immunoSEQ multiplex PCR, and TCRdb's table has in-frame clones only and misses some. The data show under 300,000 clones, roughly 89% seen once. Sequenced material: PBMCs. These receptors originate from a woman younger than 35 in good health and CMV-seronegative.

V gene TRBV6-6 combines with J gene TRBJ2-6, with D perhaps TRBD1 (6 bases). Trimming cost V 5 bases and J 2 bases, with 13 bases left between them. Germline V gene lookup returns CDR1 MNHNY and CDR2 SVGAGI (reference sequence). The CDR3 extends over 16 amino acids. CDR3 DNA: TGTGCCAGCAGTACACCAGGGACAACTGGGGCCAACGTCCTGACTTTC. Encoded protein: CASSTPGTTGANVLTF.

The rearrangement links TRBV19 to TRBJ1-2; TRBD1 aligns across 10 bases. Per the germline V gene, CDR1 is LNHDA and CDR2 is SQIVND (reference sequence). With V trimmed by 4 bases and J by 5 bases, 4 bases remained unmatched. The CDR3 is 14 amino acids. CDR3 coding DNA: TGTGCCAGTAGTAGGGACAGGGGTGATTATGGCTACACCTTC. This codes for CASSRDRGDYGYTF.

This clone was detected only a few times. This rearrangement joins TRBV7-9 to TRBJ1-2; D unresolved. The germline CDR1 and CDR2 sequences are SEHNR and FQNEAQ (reference sequence). CDR3 size: 13 residues. The V end lost 1 base, the J end lost 4 bases, and 7 bases lay between the germline ends. CDR3 in amino acids: CASSLDVSYGYTF. For the CDR3, the DNA is TGTGCCAGCAGCTTAGATGTATCCTATGGCTACACCTTC.

This chain uses TRBV29-1 with TRBJ2-7; TRBD1 agrees at 9 bases. Germline lookup yields CDR1 SQVTM and CDR2 ANQGSEA. Trimming cost V 7 bases and J 3 bases; bases outside gene matches: 4. The CDR3 loop spans 12 amino acids. The CDR3 nucleotides read TGCAGCGCCCGGGACAGGGTCTACGAGCAGTACTTC. Its translation is CSARDRVYEQYF.

The chain carries TRBV7-2 and TRBJ1-3; TRBD1 matches 7 bases. The J segment lost 2 bases and the V segment lost 1 base, leaving 8 bases of the junction unmatched. Germline V gene lookup returns CDR1 SGHTA and CDR2 FQGNSA. There are 17 residues in the CDR3. The CDR3 loop reads CASSLGGQGVAGNTIYF. Written as DNA, the CDR3 is TGTGCCAGCAGCTTAGGAGGGCAGGGGGTGGCTGGAAACACCATATATTTT.

This chain connects TRBV28 to TRBJ2-7; tentatively, D is TRBD1 (5 bases). Trimming cost V 4 bases and J 0 bases, with 16 bases left between them. The CDR3 is made up of 16 amino acids. Germline CDR1 is MDHEN and CDR2 is SYDVKM. The CDR3 sequence is CASSSQIGQGSYEQYV. The DNA of the CDR3 is TGTGCCAGCAGTTCCCAAATTGGGCAGGGCTCCTACGAGCAGTACGTC.

The chain couples TRBV19 to TRBJ2-7; 7 bases align to TRBD1. CDR3 length: 11 residues. Trimming at V came to 9 bases and at J to 4 bases, leaving 3 bases not matched to a gene. Germline V gene lookup returns CDR1 LNHDA and CDR2 SQIVND (reference sequence). DNA of the CDR3: TGTGCCAGCCAACAGGGGTACGAGCAGTACTTC. Its translation is CASQQGYEQYF.

The chain uses TRBV5-4 and TRBJ2-3; possibly TRBD1 for D (5 bases). Germline CDR1 SGHNT, CDR2 YYREEE (reference sequence). The CDR3 length is 14 residues. The V end was cut by 0 bases, the J end by 3 bases, with 8 bases between. Written as DNA, the CDR3 is TGTGCCAGCAGCTTGGAGACAGCTACAGATACGCAGTATTTT. The encoded protein is CASSLETATDTQYF. Together with reference TRBV5-4 and TRBJ2-3, the CDR3 gives the full variable domain: ETGVTQSPTHLIKTRGQQVTLRCSSQSGHNTVSWYQQALGQGPQFIFQYYREEENGRGNFPPRFSGLQFPNYSSELNVNALELDDSALYLCASSLETATDTQYFGPGTRLTVL.

The chain uses TRBV5-4 and TRBJ2-3; TRBD2 is a possible D gene (6 bases). The CDR3 is made up of 13 amino acids. Germline CDR1 is SGHNT and CDR2 is YYREEE (reference sequence). The V end was cut by 4 bases, the J end by 0 bases, with 6 bases between. The CDR3 loop reads CASSGTSTDTQYF. The CDR3 nucleotides read TGTGCCAGCAGCGGGACTAGCACAGATACGCAGTATTTT.

The chain uses TRBV5-1 and TRBJ1-1, with D perhaps matching TRBD1 (6 bases). The V gene lost 0 bases and the J gene lost 5 bases, with 23 bases spanning the gap. The CDR3 extends over 18 amino acids. Germline assignment: CDR1 SGHRS and CDR2 YFSETQ. The CDR3 nucleotides are TGCGCCAGCAGCTTGGGGATTCCGGCCTCAGGAAGGGGGACTGAAGCTTTCTTT. It is translated as CASSLGIPASGRGTEAFF.

This chain connects TRBV12-2 to TRBJ1-5. TRBV12-2 constitutes a pseudogene. The CDR3 spans 17 residues. The CDR3 region is CASRPALKAVGNQPQHF. CDR3 nucleotides: TGTGCAAGTCGCCCAGCGCTGAAGGCCGTCGGGAATCAGCCCCAGCATTTT.

CDR3 DNA sequence: TGTGCCAGCAGCTTGGGAGAGAACACCGGGGAGCTGTTTTTT. Its translation is CASSLGENTGELFF. This sequence joins TRBV11-2 and TRBJ2-2; TRBD2 might be the D (5 bases). The CDR3 is 14 amino acids. V was cut by 3 bases and J by 1 base, with 6 bases left in between. Germline CDR1 and CDR2: SGHAT and FQNNGV.

The chain recombines TRBV2 with TRBJ2-5; 10 bases align to TRBD1. The CDR3 consists of 15 residues. Per germline, CDR1 SNHLY and CDR2 FYNNEI. Unmatched junction bases numbered 5, after V lost 7 bases and J lost 0 bases. The CDR3 reads CASNFGTGDQETQYF. The CDR3 DNA sequence: TGTGCCAGCAATTTCGGGACAGGGGACCAAGAGACCCAGTACTTC.

This clone was seen once. The genes are TRBV6-5 and TRBJ1-4; D is perhaps TRBD1 (5 bases). Trimming took off 6 bases at V and 7 bases at J, with 18 bases between the two ends. CDR1 and CDR2 from the germline V gene are MNHEY and SVGAGI. CDR3 size: 15 residues. CDR3 sequence reads: CASRPGGGTGEKLFF. Written as DNA, the CDR3 is TGTGCCAGCAGACCCGGGGGGGGTACCGGTGAAAAACTGTTTTTT.

The V call is TRBV6-1, the J call TRBJ2-7; 7 bases are a match to TRBD2. The length of the CDR3 is 15 residues. Germline values: CDR1 MNHNS, CDR2 SASEGT. The ends lost 3 bases at V and 2 bases at J; junction bases unmatched: 7. The CDR3 nucleotides are TGTGCCAGCAGTGATGGGGGGGACTGGACCTACGAGCAGTACTTC. It specifies CASSDGGDWTYEQYF.

CDR3 residues: CASSYTNSPLHF. CDR3 DNA: TGTGCCAGCAGCTACACGAATTCACCCCTCCACTTT. This chain joins TRBV7-2 and TRBJ1-6; D unclear. Germline CDR1 reads SGHTA; CDR2 reads FQGNSA. Between the trimmed V and J ends, which lost 4 bases and 7 bases, there was a span of 5 bases. This CDR3 contains 12 residues.

The V and J genes are TRBV27 and TRBJ2-3; 12 positions match TRBD2. Per germline, CDR1 MNHEY and CDR2 SMNVEV (reference sequence). With V trimmed by 8 bases and J by 6 bases, 9 bases remained unmatched. This CDR3 is built from 15 residues. As DNA, the CDR3 is TGTGCCAGCTCTGGACTAGCGGGGAACGAGGATACGCAGTATTTT. Encoded protein: CASSGLAGNEDTQYF.

The chain employs TRBV29-1 and TRBJ2-2; D might be TRBD1 (5 bases). The V and J ends lost 7 bases and 0 bases respectively, with 12 bases between them. CDR1 and CDR2 (germline): SQVTM, ANQGSEA. The length of the CDR3 is 14 residues. The CDR3 loop reads CSGRLTANTGELFF. Written as DNA, the CDR3 is TGCAGCGGCAGACTGACAGCGAACACCGGGGAGCTGTTTTTT.

The CDR3 is CASSLSPGGPLHF. The CDR3 DNA reads as TGTGCCAGCAGTTTATCCCCCGGGGGGCCCCTCCACTTT. This chain connects TRBV27 to TRBJ1-6; possible D gene TRBD1, 5 bases. CDR1 and CDR2 from the germline V gene are MNHEY and SMNVEV (reference sequence). The CDR3 extends over 13 amino acids. Trimming took off 0 bases at V and 13 bases at J, with 10 bases between the two ends.

The chain employs TRBV5-1 and TRBJ1-2; TRBD1 matches 8 bases. The CDR3 is made up of 14 amino acids. Germline V gene data show CDR1 as SGHRS and CDR2 as YFSETQ. V was clipped by 4 bases and J by 2 bases; unmatched bases: 4. As DNA, the CDR3 is TGCGCCAGCAGCCCGGACAGGGTGAACTATGGCTACACCTTC. Protein product: CASSPDRVNYGYTF.

The chain is built from TRBV6-5 and TRBJ1-2; 8 bases map to TRBD1. Trimming removed 0 bases from V and 6 bases from J; junction bases left unmatched: 3. The germline CDR1 and CDR2 sequences are MNHEY and SVGAGI. CDR3 length: 14 residues. CDR3 nucleotides: TGTGCCAGCAGTTACTCTGGACAGGGAAATGGCTACACCTTC. This encodes CASSYSGQGNGYTF.

This clone was seen only a few times. The rearrangement uses TRBV10-1 and TRBJ1-2; D remains ambiguous. The ends were cut back, 0 bases at V and 8 bases at J, with 10 bases in the middle. CDR1 is WNHNN, CDR2 SYGVQD, per germline (reference sequence). The CDR3 length is 13 residues. The CDR3 sequence is CASSESLTRGYTF. CDR3 DNA: TGCGCCAGCAGTGAGTCACTAACTAGAGGCTACACCTTC.

The V and J genes are TRBV10-1 and TRBJ2-2; perhaps TRBD1 as D (6 bases). The CDR3 loop spans 14 amino acids. The ends were cut back, 8 bases at V and 0 bases at J, with 10 bases in the middle. The germline V gene has CDR1 WNHNN and CDR2 SYGVQD (reference sequence). The CDR3 spells CASRQAANTGELFF. The CDR3 bases are TGCGCCAGCCGACAGGCCGCGAACACCGGGGAGCTGTTTTTT.

This sequence joins TRBV7-8 and TRBJ1-6; TRBD1 is a possible D gene (6 bases). This CDR3 comprises 15 residues. The V gene lost 5 bases and the J gene lost 9 bases, with 17 bases spanning the gap. Per the germline V gene, CDR1 is SGHVS and CDR2 is FQNEAQ. CDR3 DNA: TGTGCCAGCAGCCGAGACAGGCTGGGTGGTTCACCCCTCCACTTT. This encodes CASSRDRLGGSPLHF.

This rearrangement joins TRBV19 to TRBJ1-3; 8 bases match TRBD1. The CDR3 is 15 amino acids. V was pared by 5 bases and J by 3 bases, with 6 bases of the junction left unmatched. Germline lookup yields CDR1 LNHDA and CDR2 SQIVND (reference sequence). In DNA form, the CDR3 reads TGTGCCAGTAGTTTGACAGGGGATTTTGGAAACACCATATATTTT. Amino acids: CASSLTGDFGNTIYF. The variable domain in full, with the rest retrieved from reference TRBV19 and TRBJ1-3, is DGGITQSPKYLFRKEGQNVTLSCEQNLNHDAMYWYRQDPGQGLRLIYYSQIVNDFQKGDIAEGYSVSREKKESFPLTVTSAQKNPTAFYLCASSLTGDFGNTIYFGEGSWLTVV.

The chain is built from TRBV5-6 and TRBJ2-1; possible D gene TRBD1, 5 bases. Trimming left V 4 bases short and J 4 bases short, with 6 bases between. This CDR3 contains 12 residues. Germline values: CDR1 SGHDT, CDR2 YYEEEE. For the CDR3, the DNA is TGTGCCAGCAGCGACAGTTACAATGAGCAGTTCTTC. This encodes CASSDSYNEQFF.